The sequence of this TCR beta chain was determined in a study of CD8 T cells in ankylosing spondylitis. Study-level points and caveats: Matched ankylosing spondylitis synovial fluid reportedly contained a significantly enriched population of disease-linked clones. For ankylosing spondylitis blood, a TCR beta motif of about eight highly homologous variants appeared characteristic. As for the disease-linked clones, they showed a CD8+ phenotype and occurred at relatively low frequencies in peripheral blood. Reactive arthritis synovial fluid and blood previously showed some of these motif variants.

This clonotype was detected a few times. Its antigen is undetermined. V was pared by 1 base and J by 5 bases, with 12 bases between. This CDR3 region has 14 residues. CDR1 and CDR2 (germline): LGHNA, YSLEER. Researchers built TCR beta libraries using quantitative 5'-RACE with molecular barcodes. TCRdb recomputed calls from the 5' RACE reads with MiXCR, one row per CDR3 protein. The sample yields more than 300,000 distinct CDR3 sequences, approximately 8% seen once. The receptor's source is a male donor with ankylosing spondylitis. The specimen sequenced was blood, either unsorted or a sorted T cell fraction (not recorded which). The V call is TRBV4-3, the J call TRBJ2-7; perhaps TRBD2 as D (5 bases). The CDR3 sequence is CASSQVAGADEQYF. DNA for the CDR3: TGCGCCAGCAGCCAAGTCGCGGGTGCGGACGAGCAGTACTTC.